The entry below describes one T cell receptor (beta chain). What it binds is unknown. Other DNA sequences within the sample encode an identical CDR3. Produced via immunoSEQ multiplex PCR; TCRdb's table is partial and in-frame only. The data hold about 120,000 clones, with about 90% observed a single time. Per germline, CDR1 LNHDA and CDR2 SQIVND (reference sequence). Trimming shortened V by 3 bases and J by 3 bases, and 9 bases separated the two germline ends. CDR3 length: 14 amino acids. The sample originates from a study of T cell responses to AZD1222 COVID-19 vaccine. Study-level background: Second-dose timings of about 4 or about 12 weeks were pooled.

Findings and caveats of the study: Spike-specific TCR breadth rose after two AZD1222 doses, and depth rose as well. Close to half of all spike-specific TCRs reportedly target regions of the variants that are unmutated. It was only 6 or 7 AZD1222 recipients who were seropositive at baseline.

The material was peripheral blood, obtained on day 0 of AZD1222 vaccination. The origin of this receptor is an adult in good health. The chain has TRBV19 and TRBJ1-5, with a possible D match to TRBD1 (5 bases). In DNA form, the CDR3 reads TGTGCCAGTAGTATTAGGGACTCCAATCAGCCCCAGCATTTT. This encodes CASSIRDSNQPQHF.